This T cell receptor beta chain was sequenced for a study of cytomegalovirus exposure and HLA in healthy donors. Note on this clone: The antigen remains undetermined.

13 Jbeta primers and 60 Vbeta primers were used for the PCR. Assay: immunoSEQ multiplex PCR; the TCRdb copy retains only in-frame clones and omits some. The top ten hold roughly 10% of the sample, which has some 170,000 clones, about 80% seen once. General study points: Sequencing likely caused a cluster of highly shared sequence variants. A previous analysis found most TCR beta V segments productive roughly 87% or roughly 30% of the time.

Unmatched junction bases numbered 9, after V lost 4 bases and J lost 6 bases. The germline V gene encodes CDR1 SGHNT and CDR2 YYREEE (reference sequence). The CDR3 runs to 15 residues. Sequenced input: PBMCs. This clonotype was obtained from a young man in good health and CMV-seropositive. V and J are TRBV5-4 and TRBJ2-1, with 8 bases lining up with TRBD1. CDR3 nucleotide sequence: TGTGCCAGCAGCCCCCCAGGGGGCATAATCAATGAGCAGTTCTTC. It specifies CASSPPGGIINEQFF.